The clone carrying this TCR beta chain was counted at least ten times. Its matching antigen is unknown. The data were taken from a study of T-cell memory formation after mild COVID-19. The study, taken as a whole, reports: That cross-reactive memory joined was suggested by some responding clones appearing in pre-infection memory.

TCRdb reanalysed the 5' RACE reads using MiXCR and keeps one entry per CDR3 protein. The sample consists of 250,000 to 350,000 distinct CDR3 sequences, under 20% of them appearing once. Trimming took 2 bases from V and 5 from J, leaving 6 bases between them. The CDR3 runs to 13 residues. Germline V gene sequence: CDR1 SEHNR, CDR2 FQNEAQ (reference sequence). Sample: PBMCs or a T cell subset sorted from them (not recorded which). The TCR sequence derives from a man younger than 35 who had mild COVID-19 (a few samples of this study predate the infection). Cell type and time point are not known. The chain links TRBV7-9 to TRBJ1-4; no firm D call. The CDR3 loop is CASSLWQNEKLFF. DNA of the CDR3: TGTGCCAGCAGCTTATGGCAAAATGAAAAACTGTTTTTT.